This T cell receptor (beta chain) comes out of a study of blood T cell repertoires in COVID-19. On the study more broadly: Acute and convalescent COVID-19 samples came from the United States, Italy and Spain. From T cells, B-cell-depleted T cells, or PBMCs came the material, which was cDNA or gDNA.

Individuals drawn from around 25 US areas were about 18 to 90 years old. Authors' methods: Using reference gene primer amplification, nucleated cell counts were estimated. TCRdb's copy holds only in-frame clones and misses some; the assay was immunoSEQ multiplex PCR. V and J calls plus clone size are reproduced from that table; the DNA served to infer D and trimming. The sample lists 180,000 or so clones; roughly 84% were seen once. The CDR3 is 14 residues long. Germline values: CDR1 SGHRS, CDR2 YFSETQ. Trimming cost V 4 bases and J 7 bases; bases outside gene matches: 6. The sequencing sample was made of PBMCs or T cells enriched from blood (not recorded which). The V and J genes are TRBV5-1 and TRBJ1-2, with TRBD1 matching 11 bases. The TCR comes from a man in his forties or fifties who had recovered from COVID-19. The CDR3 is CASSPGQGAGGYTF. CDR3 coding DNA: TGCGCCAGCAGCCCTGGACAGGGGGCAGGTGGCTACACCTTC.